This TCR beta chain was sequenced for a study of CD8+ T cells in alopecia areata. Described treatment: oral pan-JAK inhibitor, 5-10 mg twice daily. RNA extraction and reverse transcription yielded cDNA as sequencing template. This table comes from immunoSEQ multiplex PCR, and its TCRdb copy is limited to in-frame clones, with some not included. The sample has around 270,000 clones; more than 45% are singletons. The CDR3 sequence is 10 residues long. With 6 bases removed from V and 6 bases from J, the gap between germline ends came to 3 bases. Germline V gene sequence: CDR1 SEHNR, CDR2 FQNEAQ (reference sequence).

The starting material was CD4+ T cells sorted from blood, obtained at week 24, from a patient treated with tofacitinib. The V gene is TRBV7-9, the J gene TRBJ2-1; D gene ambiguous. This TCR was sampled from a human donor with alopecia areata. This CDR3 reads CASRLNEQFF. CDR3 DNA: TGTGCCAGCAGGCTCAATGAGCAGTTCTTC.